A single sample gave rise to the 2 T cell receptor beta chains below, sequenced in a study of human T cells and chemical hapten exposure (dated by TCRdb to about 2021). Reading the label with the study, this specimen's time point is: pre-sensitization, week 0. The intended sense of this specimen's treatment or condition label: therapeutic diphenylcyclopropenone sensitization with weekly scalp DPC. Preparation of the library involved RACE. Sequencing took place on a NextSeq 500. The public sequencing data were trimmed at Q25 with fastp and processed into clonotypes with MiXCR by TCRdb, which kept only in-frame beta chains. Rows with a matching CDR3 protein are joined into one entry that keeps the most common DNA and genes. The sample contains more than 150,000 distinct CDR3 sequences, just under 30% of them found a single time. The ten most abundant clones make up under 3% of the sample. Sequences were derived from whole blood, sampled in connection with sensitization to the hapten diphenylcyclopropenone (DPC). Receptors were obtained from a woman in her thirties with alopecia areata. Some clones in this sample may be carry-over from other donors' samples.

The chain links TRBV9 to TRBJ1-6; D gene unclear. V gave up 5 bases and J gave up 5 bases, with 11 bases separating them. This CDR3 has 14 residues. Per germline, CDR1 SGDLS and CDR2 YYNGEE. The CDR3 sequence: CASRAGVDNSPLHF. In DNA, the CDR3 is TGTGCCAGCAGGGCCGGCGTAGATAATTCACCCCTCCACTTT.

The CDR3 sequence is CASSSRAAGGRNTQYF. CDR3 DNA: TGTGCCAGCAGCTCCCGGGCTGCGGGGGGCAGGAATACGCAGTATTTT. The gene calls are TRBV7-2 and TRBJ2-3; 8 nucleotides align to TRBD2. V lost 4 bases to trimming and J lost 7 bases; unmatched junction nucleotides: 13. The CDR3 loop spans 16 amino acids. Germline CDR1 is SGHTA and CDR2 is FQGNSA.